This passage covers 16 T cell receptor beta chains from one sample sequenced in a study of blood T cells in healthy people across ages. The second PCR ran roughly 6 to 11 cycles with a sample-barcoded 5' primer and J-beta primers. TCRdb ran MiXCR on the 5' RACE reads and lists one entry per CDR3 protein. This sample has about 730,000 distinct CDR3 sequences; approximately 39% occur once, and the top ten carry less than 25%. The sequenced sample consisted of blood. The receptor set was obtained from a woman aged 55-70 years in good health.

The J gene is TRBJ1-1, the V gene TRBV13, with a weak D call TRBD1 (6 bases). This CDR3 is built from 14 residues. V shed 4 bases and J shed 2 bases, with 11 bases lying between them. Germline loops: CDR1 PRHDT, CDR2 FYEKMQ (reference sequence). CDR3 coding DNA: TGTGCCAGCAGCTCACAGGGCCCAAACACTGAAGCTTTCTTT. The encoded protein is CASSSQGPNTEAFF.

This chain uses TRBV28 with TRBJ2-1; 9 bases are shared with TRBD1. CDR3 length: 15 residues. V lost 6 bases and J lost 1; bases outside the gene matches: 4. Germline V gene data show CDR1 as MDHEN and CDR2 as SYDVKM. In nucleotides, the CDR3 is TGTGCCAGCAGAACGGGACAGGGATCCTACAATGAGCAGTTCTTC. This translates into CASRTGQGSYNEQFF.

The chain is built from TRBV20-1 and TRBJ2-7; no clear D. There are 13 residues in the CDR3. In germline, CDR1 is DFQATT, CDR2 SNEGSKA (reference sequence). V lost 3 bases to trimming and J lost 7 bases, with 16 bases between them. CDR3 DNA sequence: TGCAGTGCTAGGGGTGACATCGGCCTAGAGCAGTACTTC. This encodes CSARGDIGLEQYF.

The chain joins TRBV3-1 to TRBJ1-2; D unclear. The CDR3 has 14 residues. Looked up from germline, CDR1 is LGHDT and CDR2 is YNNKEL (reference sequence). V lost 1 base, J lost 0 bases, and 6 bases lay in between. Here the CDR3 reads CASSQVTANYGYTF. The CDR3 DNA sequence: TGTGCCAGCAGCCAAGTAACAGCTAACTATGGCTACACCTTC.

The chain employs TRBV5-1 and TRBJ2-7, with 7 bases aligning to TRBD1. The germline CDR1 and CDR2 sequences are SGHRS and YFSETQ. The length of the CDR3 is 16 residues. V lost 4 bases and J lost 0; bases outside the gene matches: 10. The CDR3 bases are TGCGCCAGCAGCCCAACTAAGACAGGGAGCTCCTACGAGCAGTACTTC. Protein sequence: CASSPTKTGSSYEQYF.

The chain is built from TRBV2 and TRBJ2-7; 9 positions agree with TRBD2. The germline CDR1 and CDR2 sequences are SNHLY and FYNNEI. This CDR3 has 13 amino acids. Germline trimming cut 6 bases from V and 9 bases from J; bases unmatched to any gene: 9. The CDR3 coding sequence is TGTGCCAGCAGGGATAGCGGGGGCTTCGGGCAGTACTTC. This translates into CASRDSGGFGQYF.

V and J are TRBV25-1 and TRBJ1-5; D unclear. Trimming took 2 bases from V and 4 from J, leaving 12 bases between them. Germline lookup yields CDR1 MGHDK and CDR2 SYGVNS. The CDR3 sequence is 15 residues long. The CDR3 reads CASSEGSGFNQPQHF. Written as DNA, the CDR3 is TGTGCCAGCAGTGAAGGGTCTGGGTTTAATCAGCCCCAGCATTTT. The variable domain in full, with the rest retrieved from reference TRBV25-1 and TRBJ1-5, is EADIYQTPRYLVIGTGKKITLECSQTMGHDKMYWYQQDPGMELHLIHYSYGVNSTEKGDLSSESTVSRIRTEHFPLTLESARPSHTSQYLCASSEGSGFNQPQHFGDGTRLSIL.

The rearrangement uses TRBV20-1 and TRBJ2-2, with 7 bases identical to TRBD2. This CDR3 contains 14 residues. Germline assignment: CDR1 DFQATT and CDR2 SNEGSKA (reference sequence). Losses at the gene ends were 2 bases for V and 3 bases for J; bases not matched to a gene: 3. The chain's CDR3 is CSARSLADTGELFF. CDR3 bases: TGCAGTGCTAGAAGCCTAGCGGACACCGGGGAGCTGTTTTTT.

This clonotype occurred many times. This rearrangement joins TRBV4-1 to TRBJ2-1; D is possibly TRBD2 (6 bases). The CDR3 totals 16 residues. Germline V gene sequence: CDR1 MGHRA, CDR2 YSYEKL. V lost 4 bases to trimming and J lost 2 bases, with 15 bases between them. In DNA, the CDR3 is TGCGCCAGCAGCCCCCATGATAGCGGAGCCTACAATGAGCAGTTCTTC. This gives the protein CASSPHDSGAYNEQFF.

This clonotype has only a few counts. The gene calls are TRBV3-1 and TRBJ2-1, with TRBD2 as a possible D gene (7 bases). The CDR3 consists of 15 residues. V lost 2 bases and J 7 bases, leaving 15 bases between the germline ends. In germline, CDR1 is LGHDT, CDR2 YNNKEL (reference sequence). CDR3 nucleotide sequence: TGTGCCAGCAGCCAAAGTATTCGGGGGGCAAATGAGCAGTTCTTC. Translation: CASSQSIRGANEQFF.

The V and J genes are TRBV28 and TRBJ2-1; D is unclear. The germline V and J ends were trimmed by 1 base and 3 bases, with 10 bases remaining between them. CDR3 length equals 15 residues. Germline V gives CDR1 MDHEN, CDR2 SYDVKM. This CDR3 reads CASSLYGKVYNEQFF. DNA of the CDR3: TGTGCCAGCAGTTTATACGGAAAAGTCTACAATGAGCAGTTCTTC.

This sequence joins TRBV9 and TRBJ1-6; weak D call: TRBD1 (6 bases). CDR1 and CDR2 (germline): SGDLS, YYNGEE. The V end lost 0 bases, the J end lost 2 bases, and 9 bases lay between the germline ends. The CDR3 runs 16 residues. CDR3 residues: CASSVAGQTYNSPLHF. The CDR3 DNA reads as TGTGCCAGCAGCGTAGCCGGACAGACCTATAATTCACCCCTCCACTTT.

The sample holds many counts of this clonotype. The J gene is TRBJ1-2, the V gene TRBV29-1; 9 nucleotides line up with TRBD1. V shed 8 bases and J 7 bases; nucleotides not matched to a gene: 8. Germline V gene data show CDR1 as SQVTM and CDR2 as ANQGSEA. CDR3 length: 12 amino acids. The CDR3 bases are TGCAGCTTGACCCCGGGACAGGGTGGCTACACCTTC. Translated: CSLTPGQGGYTF.

The chain couples TRBV7-2 to TRBJ1-2; 9 nucleotides match TRBD1. Unmatched junction bases numbered 11, after V lost 5 bases and J lost 4 bases. CDR1 and CDR2 from the germline V gene are SGHTA and FQGNSA. This CDR3 comprises 16 residues. CDR3 nucleotide sequence: TGTGCCAGCAGCCAATTCTCCGGGACAGGGAGCTATGGCTACACCTTC. Its translation: CASSQFSGTGSYGYTF.

A few counts support this clonotype. V is TRBV30 and J is TRBJ1-2; D not resolved. The CDR3 has 12 residues. Per germline, CDR1 GTSNPN and CDR2 SVGIG (reference sequence). The ends were cut back, 3 bases at V and 7 bases at J, with 12 bases in the middle. The CDR3 reads CAWRASVGGYTF. The CDR3 DNA sequence: TGTGCCTGGAGGGCATCGGTAGGTGGCTACACCTTC.

This clonotype was seen more than once but under ten times. The CDR3 loop is CASSPAREKGYTF. CDR3 DNA: TGCGCCAGCAGTCCTGCTCGGGAAAAAGGCTACACCTTC. The chain links TRBV10-2 to TRBJ1-2, with D unresolved. CDR1 and CDR2 from the germline V gene are WSHSY and SAAADI. The CDR3 spans 13 residues. V dropped 5 bases and J dropped 8 bases, with 15 bases sitting between them.